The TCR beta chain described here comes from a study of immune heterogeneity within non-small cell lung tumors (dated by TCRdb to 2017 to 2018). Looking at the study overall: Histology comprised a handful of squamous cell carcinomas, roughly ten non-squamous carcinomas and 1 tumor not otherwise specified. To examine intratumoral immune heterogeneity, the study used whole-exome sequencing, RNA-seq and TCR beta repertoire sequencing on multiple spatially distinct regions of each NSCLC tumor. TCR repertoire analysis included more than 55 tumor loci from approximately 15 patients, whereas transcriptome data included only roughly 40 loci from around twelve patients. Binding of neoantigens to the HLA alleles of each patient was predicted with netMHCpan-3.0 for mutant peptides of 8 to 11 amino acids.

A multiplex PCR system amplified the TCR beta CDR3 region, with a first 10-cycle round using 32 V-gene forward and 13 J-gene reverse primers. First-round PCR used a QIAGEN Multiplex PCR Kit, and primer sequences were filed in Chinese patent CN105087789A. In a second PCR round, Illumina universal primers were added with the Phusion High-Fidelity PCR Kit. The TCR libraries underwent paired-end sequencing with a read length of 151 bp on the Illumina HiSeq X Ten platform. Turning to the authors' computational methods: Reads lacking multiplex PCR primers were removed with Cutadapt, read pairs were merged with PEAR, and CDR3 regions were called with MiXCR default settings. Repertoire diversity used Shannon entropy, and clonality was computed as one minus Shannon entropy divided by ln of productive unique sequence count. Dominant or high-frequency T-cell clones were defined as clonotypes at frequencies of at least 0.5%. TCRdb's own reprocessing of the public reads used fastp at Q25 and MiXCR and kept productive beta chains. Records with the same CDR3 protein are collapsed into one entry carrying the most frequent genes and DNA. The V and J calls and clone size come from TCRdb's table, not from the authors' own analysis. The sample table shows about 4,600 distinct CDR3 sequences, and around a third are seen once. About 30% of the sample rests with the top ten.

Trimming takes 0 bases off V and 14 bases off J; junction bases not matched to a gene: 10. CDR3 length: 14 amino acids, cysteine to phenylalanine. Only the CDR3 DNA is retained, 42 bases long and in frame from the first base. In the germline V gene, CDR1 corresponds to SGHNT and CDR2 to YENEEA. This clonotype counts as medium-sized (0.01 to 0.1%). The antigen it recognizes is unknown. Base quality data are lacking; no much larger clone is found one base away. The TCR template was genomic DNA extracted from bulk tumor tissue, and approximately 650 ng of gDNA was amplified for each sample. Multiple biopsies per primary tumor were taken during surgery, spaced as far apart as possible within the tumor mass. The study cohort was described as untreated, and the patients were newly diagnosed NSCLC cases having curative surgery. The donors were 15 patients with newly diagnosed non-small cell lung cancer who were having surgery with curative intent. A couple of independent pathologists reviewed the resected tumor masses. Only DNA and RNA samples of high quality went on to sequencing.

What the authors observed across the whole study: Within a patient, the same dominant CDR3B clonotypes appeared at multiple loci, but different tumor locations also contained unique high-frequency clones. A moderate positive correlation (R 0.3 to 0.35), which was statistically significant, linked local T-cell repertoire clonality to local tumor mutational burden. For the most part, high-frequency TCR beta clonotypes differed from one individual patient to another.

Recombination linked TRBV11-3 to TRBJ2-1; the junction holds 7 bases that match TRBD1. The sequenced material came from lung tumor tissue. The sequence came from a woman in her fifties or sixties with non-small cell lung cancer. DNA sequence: TGTGCCAGCAGCTTAGAAAAGGGGGCGCCACCCAAGTTCTTC. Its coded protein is CASSLEKGAPPKFF.